In this sample, the clone carrying this T cell receptor beta chain turned up once. This specimen comes from a study of blood T cell repertoires in COVID-19. Study background: From the United States, Italy and Spain came samples of acute and convalescent COVID-19.

The CDR3 has 12 amino acids. V dropped 0 bases and J dropped 10 bases, with 8 bases sitting between them. Germline CDR1 is LNHDA and CDR2 is SQIVND (reference sequence). Assay used: immunoSEQ multiplex PCR; TCRdb lists only in-frame clones, some missing. The data show some 180,000 clones, around 80% seen once. V is TRBV19 and J is TRBJ2-3; possibly TRBD2 for D (6 bases). Sequences were obtained from PBMCs or T cells enriched from blood (not recorded which). The TCR comes from a man aged 55 to 70 who had been exposed to COVID-19. CDR3 sequence reads: CASSIDWEAQYF. CDR3 sequence (DNA): TGTGCCAGTAGTATAGATTGGGAGGCGCAGTATTTT. Using reference TRBV19 and TRBJ2-3 for the parts outside the CDR3, the full variable domain is DGGITQSPKYLFRKEGQNVTLSCEQNLNHDAMYWYRQDPGQGLRLIYYSQIVNDFQKGDIAEGYSVSREKKESFPLTVTSAQKNPTAFYLCASSIDWEAQYFGPGTRLTVL.